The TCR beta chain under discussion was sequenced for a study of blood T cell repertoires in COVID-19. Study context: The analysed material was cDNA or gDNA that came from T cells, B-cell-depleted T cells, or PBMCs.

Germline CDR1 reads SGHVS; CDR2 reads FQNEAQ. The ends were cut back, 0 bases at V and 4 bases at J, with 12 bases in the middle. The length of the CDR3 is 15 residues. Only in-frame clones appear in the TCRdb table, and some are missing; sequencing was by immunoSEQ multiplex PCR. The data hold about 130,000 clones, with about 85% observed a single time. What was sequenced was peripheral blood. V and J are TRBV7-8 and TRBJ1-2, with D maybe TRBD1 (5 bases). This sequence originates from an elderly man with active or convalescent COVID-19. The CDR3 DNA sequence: TGTGCCAGCAGCTTAGCCGGGGACTGGGGCTATGGCTACACCTTC. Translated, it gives CASSLAGDWGYGYTF.